The next 12 T cell receptor beta chains were all read from a single sample in a study of resident and recirculating memory T cells in vitiligo. Repertoires were generated with immunoSEQ multiplex PCR, while TCRdb's copy carries only in-frame clones and drops some. Altogether 35,000 to 45,000 clones are present, about nine tenths being singletons, with the ten largest covering about 4.5%. The material sequenced was blood. All receptors derive from a male donor with vitiligo.

The chain joins TRBV6-6 to TRBJ2-5; 11 positions agree with TRBD2. Trimming at V came to 0 bases and at J to 3 bases, leaving 3 bases not matched to a gene. The CDR3 is made up of 16 amino acids. Germline CDR1 reads MNHNY; CDR2 reads SVGAGI (reference sequence). CDR3 loop: CASSYSSSGGKETQYF. CDR3 DNA sequence: TGTGCCAGCAGTTACTCTTCTAGCGGGGGGAAAGAGACCCAGTACTTC.

The CDR3 reads CASSILGRGETQYF. The CDR3 region has the DNA TGTGCCAGTAGTATTTTAGGGCGGGGGGAGACCCAGTACTTC. The genes are TRBV19 and TRBJ2-5; TRBD2 agrees at 7 bases. This CDR3 has 14 residues. The ends lost 3 bases at V and 5 bases at J; junction bases unmatched: 6. CDR1 is LNHDA, CDR2 SQIVND, per germline (reference sequence).

The genes are TRBV7-9 and TRBJ2-1; no definite D call. CDR3 length: 12 amino acids. V was pared by 2 bases and J by 8 bases, with 7 bases between. In germline, CDR1 is SEHNR, CDR2 FQNEAQ (reference sequence). The CDR3 here is CASSLSIDEQFF. The CDR3 DNA reads TGTGCCAGCAGCTTAAGCATCGATGAGCAGTTCTTC.

This chain uses TRBV7-8 with TRBJ2-2, with TRBD1 matching 8 bases. The length of the CDR3 is 16 residues. Germline assignment: CDR1 SGHVS and CDR2 FQNEAQ. V dropped 1 base and J dropped 6; count of bases not matched to a gene: 7. In DNA form, the CDR3 reads TGTGCCAGCAGCTTAGACGGGACAGGTATCGCCGGGGAGCTGTTTTTT. Translated: CASSLDGTGIAGELFF.

The chain is built from TRBV10-3 and TRBJ2-7; D not certain. V was shortened by 2 bases and J by 4 bases, with 12 bases between the two germline ends. Germline CDR1 is ENHRY and CDR2 is SYGVKD. This CDR3 has 14 residues. CDR3 loop: CAISEKQINYEQYF. The CDR3 nucleotides are TGTGCCATCAGTGAGAAACAGATTAATTACGAGCAGTACTTC.

The rearrangement links TRBV27 to TRBJ1-6; D unresolved. The ends were cut back, 8 bases at V and 9 bases at J, with 11 bases in the middle. The CDR3 loop spans 12 amino acids. The germline gives CDR1 MNHEY, CDR2 SMNVEV (reference sequence). Here the CDR3 reads CASRGGSSPLHF. For the CDR3, the DNA is TGTGCCAGCCGGGGAGGTTCTTCACCCCTCCACTTT.

This chain connects TRBV7-9 to TRBJ1-5, with a weak D call TRBD1 (6 bases). The CDR3 is made up of 16 amino acids. Germline V CDR1 and CDR2: SEHNR, FQNEAQ (reference sequence). V was shortened by 1 base and J by 4 bases, with 14 bases between the two germline ends. The CDR3 is CASSLGGGGRNQPQHF. The CDR3 DNA reads as TGTGCCAGCAGCTTAGGGGGCGGGGGCCGGAATCAGCCCCAGCATTTT.

This chain uses TRBV30 with TRBJ2-5; no clear D. This CDR3 is 11 amino acids long. Trimming removed 8 bases from V and 4 bases from J, with 11 bases in between. Per germline, CDR1 GTSNPN and CDR2 SVGIG (reference sequence). This CDR3 reads CARQQRETQYF. In DNA form, the CDR3 reads TGTGCCCGACAACAGAGAGAGACCCAGTACTTC.

The genes are TRBV5-1 and TRBJ1-2, with D maybe TRBD1 (5 bases). CDR3 size: 11 residues. The germline CDR1 and CDR2 sequences are SGHRS and YFSETQ. V was pared by 6 bases and J by 5 bases, with 8 bases between. The CDR3 is CASTDSYGYTF. Here the CDR3 DNA reads TGCGCCAGCACTGACAGTTATGGCTACACCTTC.

The chain has TRBV7-2 and TRBJ2-1, with D possibly matching TRBD2 (7 bases). The ends were cut back, 3 bases at V and 9 bases at J, with 27 bases in the middle. The CDR3 spans 18 residues. Per germline, CDR1 SGHTA and CDR2 FQGNSA. CDR3 DNA sequence: TGTGCCAGCAGCTTCCACGCATTCGGGGGGCGTCTGAGTGGTGAGCAGTTCTTC. Translating gives CASSFHAFGGRLSGEQFF.

The chain joins TRBV2 to TRBJ2-4, with 12 bases identical to TRBD2. The length of the CDR3 is 19 residues. J was trimmed by 0 bases and V by 7 bases; bases with no gene match: 13. The germline CDR1 and CDR2 sequences are SNHLY and FYNNEI. The CDR3 bases are TGTGCCAGCATGGTGGCTAGCGGGGGGGCCGGTCTAGCCAAAAACATTCAGTACTTC. Protein product: CASMVASGGAGLAKNIQYF. Variable domain in full (rest from reference TRBV2 and TRBJ2-4): EPEVTQTPSHQVTQMGQEVILRCVPISNHLYFYWYRQILGQKVEFLVSFYNNEISEKSEIFDDQFSVERPDGSNFTLKIRSTKLEDSAMYFCASMVASGGAGLAKNIQYFGAGTRLSVL.

This chain connects TRBV4-1 to TRBJ2-5, with 10 bases lining up with TRBD1. The CDR3 loop spans 14 amino acids. The trim removed 4 bases at V and 5 bases at J, leaving 4 bases unmatched. From germline, CDR1 is MGHRA and CDR2 YSYEKL. CDR3 amino acids: CASSLRQGAETQYF. As DNA, the CDR3 is TGCGCCAGCAGCCTTCGACAGGGGGCGGAGACCCAGTACTTC.